These 21 T cell receptor beta chains were all obtained from the same sample, sequenced in a study of cytomegalovirus exposure and HLA in healthy donors. 60 Vbeta and 13 Jbeta primers were used in PCR. Only in-frame clones appear in the TCRdb table, and some are missing; sequencing was by immunoSEQ multiplex PCR. Of 55,000 to 70,000 clones in the sample, around 84% were seen once. Material for sequencing was PBMCs. The source is a male donor in good health and CMV-seronegative.

The rearrangement uses TRBV4-3 and TRBJ2-1, with no clear D. The CDR3 has 17 amino acids. V was trimmed by 4 bases and J by 0 bases, leaving 16 bases between them. From germline, CDR1 is LGHNA and CDR2 YSLEER. Written as DNA, the CDR3 is TGCGCCAGCAGCCCCGGCGGAGCCACAAGCTCCTACAATGAGCAGTTCTTC. This codes for CASSPGGATSSYNEQFF.

This chain links TRBV18 with TRBJ2-1; 8 nucleotides match TRBD2. The CDR3 is 15 amino acids. Germline trimming cut 3 bases from V and 7 bases from J; bases unmatched to any gene: 8. Germline CDR1 reads KGHSH; CDR2 reads LQKENI. The CDR3 nucleotides read TGTGCCAGCTCACCTTCCTACGGGGGGGGAAATGAGCAGTTCTTC. This codes for CASSPSYGGGNEQFF.

Only a few counts were recorded for this clone. The CDR3 sequence: CASSLDSDYGYTF. The DNA for the CDR3 is TGTGCCAGCAGCTTGGACTCGGACTATGGCTACACCTTC. The chain recombines TRBV5-4 with TRBJ1-2; D is unresolved. V was pared by 0 bases and J by 3 bases, with 6 bases between. The germline V gene has CDR1 SGHNT and CDR2 YYREEE (reference sequence). The CDR3 has 13 amino acids.

This rearrangement joins TRBV7-2 to TRBJ2-6; the D gene is possibly TRBD2 (6 bases). Germline values: CDR1 SGHTA, CDR2 FQGNSA. The CDR3 consists of 16 residues. The V and J ends lost 1 base and 2 bases respectively, with 9 bases between them. This CDR3 reads CASSLGWGAGANVLTF. The DNA of the CDR3 is TGTGCCAGCAGCTTAGGGTGGGGGGCTGGGGCCAACGTCCTGACTTTC. The complete variable domain, with remaining parts taken from reference TRBV7-2 and TRBJ2-6, reads GAGVSQSPSNKVTEKGKDVELRCDPISGHTALYWYRQSLGQGLEFLIYFQGNSAPDKSGLPSDRFSAERTGGSVSTLTIQRTQQEDSAVYLCASSLGWGAGANVLTFGAGSRLTVL.

The V gene is TRBV30, the J gene TRBJ1-1; D may be TRBD1 (6 bases). Germline V gives CDR1 GTSNPN, CDR2 SVGIG (reference sequence). The CDR3 loop spans 14 amino acids. V shed 0 bases and J shed 5 bases, with 13 bases lying between them. Here the CDR3 DNA reads TGTGCCTGGAGTGTAGGCCAGGGGACGACTGAAGCTTTCTTT. The encoded protein is CAWSVGQGTTEAFF. Full variable domain (missing parts from reference TRBV30 and TRBJ1-1): SQTIHQWPATLVQPVGSPLSLECTVEGTSNPNLYWYRQAAGRGLQLLFYSVGIGQISSEVPQNLSASRPQDRQFILSSKKLLLSDSGFYLCAWSVGQGTTEAFFGQGTRLTVV.

The sample holds one count of this clone. In nucleotides, the CDR3 is TGTGCCAGTAGTATCATTATCGGACAGGGGGCGCCTAATTCACCCCTCCACTTT. Encoded protein: CASSIIIGQGAPNSPLHF. The chain employs TRBV19 and TRBJ1-6; 11 positions match TRBD1. Per germline, CDR1 LNHDA and CDR2 SQIVND (reference sequence). This CDR3 contains 18 residues. V lost 3 bases and J lost 6; bases outside the gene matches: 10. Based on the CDR3 plus reference TRBV19 and TRBJ1-6, the full variable domain is DGGITQSPKYLFRKEGQNVTLSCEQNLNHDAMYWYRQDPGQGLRLIYYSQIVNDFQKGDIAEGYSVSREKKESFPLTVTSAQKNPTAFYLCASSIIIGQGAPNSPLHFGNGTRLTVT.

This clone was observed a handful of times. V is TRBV19 and J is TRBJ1-1; D is undetermined. CDR1 and CDR2 (germline): LNHDA, SQIVND (reference sequence). The V gene lost 1 base and the J gene lost 1 base, with 7 bases spanning the gap. The CDR3 length is 14 residues. The CDR3 loop reads CASSIVPGNTEAFF. The CDR3 DNA sequence: TGTGCCAGTAGTATAGTTCCGGGGAACACTGAAGCTTTCTTT.

The chain recombines TRBV19 with TRBJ1-1, with 7 nucleotides matching TRBD1. The CDR3 extends over 15 amino acids. V shed 3 bases, J shed 0 bases, and the junction held 4 bases outside the gene matches. Germline V gives CDR1 LNHDA, CDR2 SQIVND (reference sequence). CDR3: CASSIGGQLNTEAFF. DNA of the CDR3: TGTGCCAGTAGTATCGGGGGACAGTTGAACACTGAAGCTTTCTTT.

This sequence joins TRBV6-4 and TRBJ2-1; TRBD2 matches 11 bases. Germline CDR1 reads MRHNA; CDR2 reads SNTAGT. CDR3 length: 15 amino acids. V shed 6 bases and J 5 bases; nucleotides not matched to a gene: 6. The CDR3 bases are TGTGCCAGCAGATCTAGCGGGGGGCTTCACAATGAGCAGTTCTTC. This codes for CASRSSGGLHNEQFF.

This rearrangement joins TRBV13 to TRBJ2-5; D remains unclear. From germline, CDR1 is PRHDT and CDR2 FYEKMQ (reference sequence). This CDR3 has 13 amino acids. V dropped 5 bases and J dropped 1 base, with 8 bases sitting between them. The CDR3 protein is CASSPQVQETQYF. The DNA of the CDR3 is TGTGCCAGCAGCCCCCAGGTCCAAGAGACCCAGTACTTC.

This CDR3 reads CASSLPRVTEAFF. The CDR3, as DNA: TGTGCCAGCAGCTTGCCACGGGTTACTGAAGCTTTCTTT. V usage is TRBV5-4 and J usage is TRBJ1-1; D gene uncertain. From germline, CDR1 is SGHNT and CDR2 YYREEE (reference sequence). The V end was cut by 1 base, the J end by 5 bases, with 9 bases between. The CDR3 totals 13 residues.

This clone was seen only a few times. This rearrangement joins TRBV7-8 to TRBJ2-5; no definite D call. The V end was cut by 6 bases, the J end by 3 bases, with 11 bases between. The length of the CDR3 is 13 residues. The germline gives CDR1 SGHVS, CDR2 FQNEAQ. The CDR3 protein is CASRSNSKETQYF. Here the CDR3 DNA reads TGTGCCAGCAGGTCTAACTCCAAAGAGACCCAGTACTTC. Based on the CDR3 plus reference TRBV7-8 and TRBJ2-5, the full variable domain is GAGVSQSPRYKVAKRGQDVALRCDPISGHVSLFWYQQALGQGPEFLTYFQNEAQLDKSGLPSDRFFAERPEGSVSTLKIQRTQQEDSAVYLCASRSNSKETQYFGPGTRLLVL.

Only a few counts were recorded for this clone. The genes are TRBV7-2 and TRBJ2-3; D unclear. V was clipped by 4 bases and J by 1 base, with 9 bases between them. This CDR3 contains 14 residues. CDR1 is SGHTA, CDR2 FQGNSA, per germline. The CDR3 region is CASSSGLRTDTQYF. The CDR3, as DNA: TGTGCCAGCAGCTCGGGTCTACGCACAGATACGCAGTATTTT.

The CDR3 is CASSPRGGVSSYNEQFF. CDR3 DNA sequence: TGCGCCAGCAGCCCTAGGGGGGGGGTCAGCTCCTACAATGAGCAGTTCTTC. The chain joins TRBV4-3 to TRBJ2-1; D might be TRBD2 (7 bases). Trimming left V 4 bases short and J 0 bases short, with 16 bases between. CDR1 is LGHNA and CDR2 is YSLEER in the germline V gene. The CDR3 covers 17 residues.

This chain connects TRBV19 to TRBJ1-2; the match to TRBD1 covers 7 bases. V lost 9 bases, J lost 5 bases, and 15 bases stayed unmatched. Germline V gene sequence: CDR1 LNHDA, CDR2 SQIVND (reference sequence). The CDR3 runs 15 residues. CDR3 in amino acids: CASRATDRLEYGYTF. In nucleotides, the CDR3 is TGTGCCAGCAGAGCTACGGACAGGTTGGAATATGGCTACACCTTC.

The rearrangement joins TRBV5-8 to TRBJ1-4, with 8 bases aligning to TRBD1. The CDR3 totals 15 residues. Germline CDR1 reads SGHTS; CDR2 reads YDEGEE. V lost 4 bases and J lost 5; bases outside the gene matches: 7. The CDR3 is CASSVLQGENEKLFF. For the CDR3, the DNA is TGTGCCAGCAGCGTCCTACAGGGGGAGAATGAAAAACTGTTTTTT.

The V and J genes are TRBV19 and TRBJ2-7, with 14 bases that match TRBD2. This CDR3 is built from 14 residues. Germline V gene lookup returns CDR1 LNHDA and CDR2 SQIVND (reference sequence). Unmatched junction bases numbered 4, after V lost 6 bases and J lost 6 bases. The CDR3: CASRPGLAGGEQYF. In DNA form, the CDR3 reads TGTGCCAGTAGGCCCGGACTAGCGGGGGGCGAGCAGTACTTC.

The chain couples TRBV6-1 to TRBJ2-5; a weak D match, TRBD2 (6 bases). Trimming took off 6 bases at V and 2 bases at J, with 10 bases between the two ends. The CDR3 spans 13 residues. The germline V gene encodes CDR1 MNHNS and CDR2 SASEGT. CDR3 nucleotides: TGTGCCAGCAGGGGACTGACACAAGAGACCCAGTACTTC. Encoded protein: CASRGLTQETQYF.

CDR3: CASRNSNTGELFF. The CDR3 DNA is TGTGCCAGCAGGAACTCGAACACCGGGGAGCTGTTTTTT. The chain uses TRBV6-1 and TRBJ2-2; D unresolved. Germline CDR1 is MNHNS and CDR2 is SASEGT. The CDR3 is made up of 13 amino acids. V gave up 6 bases and J gave up 0 bases, with 5 bases separating them.

The chain carries TRBV6-1 and TRBJ1-3; maybe TRBD1 (5 bases). This CDR3 contains 18 residues. Germline values: CDR1 MNHNS, CDR2 SASEGT. V was cut by 2 bases and J by 0 bases, with 17 bases left in between. For the CDR3, the DNA is TGTGCCAGCAGTGAAAATAGGGGAGGGATCCTCTCTGGAAACACCATATATTTT. It codes for CASSENRGGILSGNTIYF.

This chain joins TRBV7-9 and TRBJ1-4, with D perhaps matching TRBD1 (5 bases). Germline assignment: CDR1 SEHNR and CDR2 FQNEAQ (reference sequence). The CDR3 runs to 19 residues. Trimming pared 0 bases from V and 0 bases from J, leaving 17 bases between. CDR3 nucleotides: TGTGCCAGCAGCTTAGCGATCGGGCAGGGCTTTGCAACTAATGAAAAACTGTTTTTT. It translates to CASSLAIGQGFATNEKLFF. Looking up the rest from reference TRBV7-9 and TRBJ1-4 gives the full variable domain: DTGVSQNPRHKITKRGQNVTFRCDPISEHNRLYWYRQTLGQGPEFLTYFQNEAQLEKSRLLSDRFSAERPKGSFSTLEIQRTEQGDSAMYLCASSLAIGQGFATNEKLFFGSGTQLSVL.